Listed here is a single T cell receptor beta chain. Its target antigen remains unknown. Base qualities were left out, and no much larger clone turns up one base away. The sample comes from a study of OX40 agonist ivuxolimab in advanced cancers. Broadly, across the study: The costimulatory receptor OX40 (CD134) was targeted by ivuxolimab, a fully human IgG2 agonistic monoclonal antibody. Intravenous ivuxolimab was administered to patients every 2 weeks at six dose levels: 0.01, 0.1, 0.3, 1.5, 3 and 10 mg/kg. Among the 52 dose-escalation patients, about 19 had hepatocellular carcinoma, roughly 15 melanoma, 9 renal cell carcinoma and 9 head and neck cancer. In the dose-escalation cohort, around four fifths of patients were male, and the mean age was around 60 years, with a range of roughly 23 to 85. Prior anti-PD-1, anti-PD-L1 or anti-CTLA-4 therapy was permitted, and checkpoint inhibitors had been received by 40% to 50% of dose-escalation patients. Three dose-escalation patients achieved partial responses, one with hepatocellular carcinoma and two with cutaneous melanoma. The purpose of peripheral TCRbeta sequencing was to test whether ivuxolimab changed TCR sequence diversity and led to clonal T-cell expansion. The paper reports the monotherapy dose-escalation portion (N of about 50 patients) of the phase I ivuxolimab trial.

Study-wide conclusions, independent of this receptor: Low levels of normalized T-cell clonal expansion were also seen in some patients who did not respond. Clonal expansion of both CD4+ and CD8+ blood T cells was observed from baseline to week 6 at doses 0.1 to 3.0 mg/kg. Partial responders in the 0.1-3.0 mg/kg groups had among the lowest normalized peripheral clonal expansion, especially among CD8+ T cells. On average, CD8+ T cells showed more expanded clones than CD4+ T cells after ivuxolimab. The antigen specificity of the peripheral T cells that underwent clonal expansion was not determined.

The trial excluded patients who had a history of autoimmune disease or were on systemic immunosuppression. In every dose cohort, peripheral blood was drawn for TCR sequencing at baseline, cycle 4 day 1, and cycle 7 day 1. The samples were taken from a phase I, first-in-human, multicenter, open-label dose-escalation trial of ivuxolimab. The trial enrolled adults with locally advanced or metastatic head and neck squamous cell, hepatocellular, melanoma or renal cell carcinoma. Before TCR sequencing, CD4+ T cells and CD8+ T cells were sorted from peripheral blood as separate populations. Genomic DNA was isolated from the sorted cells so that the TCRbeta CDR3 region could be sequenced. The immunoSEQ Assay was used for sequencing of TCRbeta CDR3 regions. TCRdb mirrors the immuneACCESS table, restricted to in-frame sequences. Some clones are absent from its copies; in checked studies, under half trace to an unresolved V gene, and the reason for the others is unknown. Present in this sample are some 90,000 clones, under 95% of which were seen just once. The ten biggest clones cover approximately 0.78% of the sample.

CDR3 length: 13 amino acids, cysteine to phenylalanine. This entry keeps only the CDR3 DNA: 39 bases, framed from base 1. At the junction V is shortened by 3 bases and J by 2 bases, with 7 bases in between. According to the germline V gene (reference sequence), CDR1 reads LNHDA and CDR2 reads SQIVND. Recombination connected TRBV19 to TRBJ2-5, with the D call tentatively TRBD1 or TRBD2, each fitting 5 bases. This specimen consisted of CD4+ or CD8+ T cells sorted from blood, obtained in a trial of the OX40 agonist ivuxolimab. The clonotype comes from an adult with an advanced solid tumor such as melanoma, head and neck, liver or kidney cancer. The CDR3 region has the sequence CASSMGRQETQYF. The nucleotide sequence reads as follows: TGTGCCAGTAGTATGGGACGTCAAGAGACCCAGTACTTC.